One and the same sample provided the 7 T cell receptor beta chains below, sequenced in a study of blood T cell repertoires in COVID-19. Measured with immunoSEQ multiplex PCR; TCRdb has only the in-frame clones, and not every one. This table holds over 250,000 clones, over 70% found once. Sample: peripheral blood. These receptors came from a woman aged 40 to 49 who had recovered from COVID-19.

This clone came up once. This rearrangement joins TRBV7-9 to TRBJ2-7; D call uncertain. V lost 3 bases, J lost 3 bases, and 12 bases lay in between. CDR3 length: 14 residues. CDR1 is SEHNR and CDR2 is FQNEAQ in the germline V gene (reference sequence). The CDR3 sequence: CASSFIAPLYEQYF. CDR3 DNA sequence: TGTGCCAGCAGCTTTATCGCGCCTCTCTACGAGCAGTACTTC.

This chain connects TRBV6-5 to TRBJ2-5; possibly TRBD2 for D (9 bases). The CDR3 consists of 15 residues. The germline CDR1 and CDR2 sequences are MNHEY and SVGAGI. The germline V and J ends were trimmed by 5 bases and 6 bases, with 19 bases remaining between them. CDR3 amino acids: CASSTQGAGGKTQYF. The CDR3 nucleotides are TGTGCCAGCAGTACCCAGGGGGCGGGGGGGAAGACCCAGTACTTC.

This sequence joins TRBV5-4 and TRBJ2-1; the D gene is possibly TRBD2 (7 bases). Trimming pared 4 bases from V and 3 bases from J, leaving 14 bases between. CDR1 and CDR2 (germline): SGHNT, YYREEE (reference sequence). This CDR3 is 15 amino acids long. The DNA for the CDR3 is TGTGCCAGCAGCACGGGGGGCGCGTACTACAATGAGCAGTTCTTC. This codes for CASSTGGAYYNEQFF.

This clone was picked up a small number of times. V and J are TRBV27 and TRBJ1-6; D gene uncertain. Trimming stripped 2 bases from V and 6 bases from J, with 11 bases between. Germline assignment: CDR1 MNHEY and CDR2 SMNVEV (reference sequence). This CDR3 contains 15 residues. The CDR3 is CASSLNGGFNSPLHF. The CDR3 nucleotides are TGTGCCAGCAGTTTAAATGGCGGGTTTAATTCACCCCTCCACTTT.

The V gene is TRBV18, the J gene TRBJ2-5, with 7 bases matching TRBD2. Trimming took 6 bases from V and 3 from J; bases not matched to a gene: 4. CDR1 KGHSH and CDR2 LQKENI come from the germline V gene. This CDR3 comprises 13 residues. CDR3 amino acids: CASSPSGEETQYF. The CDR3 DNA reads TGTGCCAGCTCCCCTAGCGGAGAAGAGACCCAGTACTTC.

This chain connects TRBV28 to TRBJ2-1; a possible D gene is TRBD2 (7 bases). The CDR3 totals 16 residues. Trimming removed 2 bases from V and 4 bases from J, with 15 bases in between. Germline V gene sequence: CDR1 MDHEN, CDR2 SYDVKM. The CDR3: CASSLVGGGPYNEQFF. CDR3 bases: TGTGCCAGCAGTTTAGTCGGCGGGGGCCCTTACAATGAGCAGTTCTTC. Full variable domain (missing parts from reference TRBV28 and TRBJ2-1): DVKVTQSSRYLVKRTGEKVFLECVQDMDHENMFWYRQDPGLGLRLIYFSYDVKMKEKGDIPEGYSVSREKKERFSLILESASTNQTSMYLCASSLVGGGPYNEQFFGPGTRLTVL.

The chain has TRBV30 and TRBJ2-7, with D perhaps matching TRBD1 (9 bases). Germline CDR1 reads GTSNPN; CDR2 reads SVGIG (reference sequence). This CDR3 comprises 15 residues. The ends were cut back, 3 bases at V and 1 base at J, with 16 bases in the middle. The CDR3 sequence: CAWSPGGTGSYEQYF. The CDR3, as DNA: TGTGCCTGGAGCCCGGGGGGGACAGGGTCCTACGAGCAGTACTTC. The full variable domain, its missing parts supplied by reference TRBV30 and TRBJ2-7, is SQTIHQWPATLVQPVGSPLSLECTVEGTSNPNLYWYRQAAGRGLQLLFYSVGIGQISSEVPQNLSASRPQDRQFILSSKKLLLSDSGFYLCAWSPGGTGSYEQYFGPGTRLTVT.